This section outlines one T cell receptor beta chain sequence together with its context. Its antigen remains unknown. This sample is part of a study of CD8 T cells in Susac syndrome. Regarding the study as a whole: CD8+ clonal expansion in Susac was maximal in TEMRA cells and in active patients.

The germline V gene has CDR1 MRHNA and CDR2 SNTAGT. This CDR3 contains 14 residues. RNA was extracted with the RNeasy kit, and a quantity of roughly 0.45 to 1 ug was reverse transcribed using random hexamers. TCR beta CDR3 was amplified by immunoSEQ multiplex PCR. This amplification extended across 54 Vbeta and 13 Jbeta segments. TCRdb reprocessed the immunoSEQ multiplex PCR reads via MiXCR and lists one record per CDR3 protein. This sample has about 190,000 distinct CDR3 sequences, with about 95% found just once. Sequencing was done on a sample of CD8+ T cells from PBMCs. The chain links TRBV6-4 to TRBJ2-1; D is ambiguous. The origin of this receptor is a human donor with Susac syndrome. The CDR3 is CARCGSTRYNEQFF. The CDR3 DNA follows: TGTGCTCGCTGTGGATCAACTCGTTACAATGAGCAGTTCTTC.